This TCR beta chain emerged from a study of T cells in Graves' hyperthyroidism and ophthalmopathy. About the study: Staff took peripheral blood when the initial diagnosis was made, before any treatment began. Whole-study findings and limits: Median prediction lead before ophthalmopathy onset was 6 to 8 months with the model.

TCR beta CDR3 regions were amplified from RNA. HTBI primers were employed in a first-round RT-PCR of the TCR CDR3. TCRdb recomputed calls from the multiplex PCR reads with MiXCR, one row per CDR3 protein. Found here are around 600,000 distinct CDR3 sequences, about 14% of them singletons; the top ten hold 12%. The CDR3 totals 14 residues. Germline assignment: CDR1 ENHRY and CDR2 SYGVKD. With 8 bases clipped from V and 1 base from J, the junction kept 6 bases outside the gene matches. This clonotype was detected a few times. Its target is unknown. On the basis of clinical symptoms, serum thyroxine and TRAb, thyroid ultrasound and orbital computed tomography, diagnoses were made.

V gene TRBV10-3 combines with J gene TRBJ2-3; TRBD2 matches 7 bases. Material for sequencing was blood. The clonotype comes from a woman aged 50 to 65 with Graves' ophthalmopathy. The CDR3 nucleotides read TGTGCCATCGTCCGGGAGGCGGGCACAGATACGCAGTATTTT. It codes for CAIVREAGTDTQYF.